Presented here are 18 T cell receptor beta chains from one specimen sequenced in a study of cytomegalovirus exposure and HLA in healthy donors. The PCR made use of 60 Vbeta and 13 Jbeta primers. TCRdb's copy holds only in-frame clones and misses some; the assay was immunoSEQ multiplex PCR. Here the sample spans about 180,000 clones, 80% being singletons. Sequencing used PBMCs. These receptors were obtained from a woman aged 30 to 39 in good health and CMV-seronegative.

The rearrangement uses TRBV9 and TRBJ2-5; 8 nucleotides align to TRBD1. The germline CDR1 and CDR2 sequences are SGDLS and YYNGEE. After removal of 3 bases from V and 5 bases from J, the junction contained 9 bases not matched to a gene. This CDR3 has 15 residues. The DNA for the CDR3 is TGTGCCAGCAGCGCCCAGGGGCAGGGGGCGGAGACCCAGTACTTC. Translated, it gives CASSAQGQGAETQYF.

The table lists this clone with a count of one. J is TRBJ2-6 and V is TRBV6-8, with TRBD2 matching 7 bases. In germline, CDR1 is MNHGY, CDR2 SAAAGT. CDR3 length: 22 residues. With 0 bases clipped from V and 0 bases from J, the junction kept 17 bases outside the gene matches. The CDR3 DNA sequence: TGTGCCAGCAGTTACTCGAATTCCGTGCGGGGGACCCAGATCTCTGGGGCCAACGTCCTGACTTTC. It translates to CASSYSNSVRGTQISGANVLTF.

This clone was counted a few times. The chain links TRBV27 to TRBJ2-5; 14 nucleotides line up with TRBD2. The CDR3 is 16 amino acids. Germline V gives CDR1 MNHEY, CDR2 SMNVEV (reference sequence). With V trimmed by 4 bases and J by 6 bases, 7 bases remained unmatched. Written as DNA, the CDR3 is TGTGCCAGCAGTTACAGACTAGCGGGGGGGCTGCAGACCCAGTACTTC. Translated: CASSYRLAGGLQTQYF.

The genes are TRBV4-1 and TRBJ2-5; TRBD1 matches 9 bases. Germline V CDR1 and CDR2: MGHRA, YSYEKL. The CDR3 length is 15 residues. V was clipped by 2 bases and J by 3 bases; unmatched bases: 4. CDR3 in amino acids: CASSQTGTGKETQYF. The CDR3 DNA is TGCGCCAGCAGCCAAACCGGGACAGGGAAAGAGACCCAGTACTTC.

This sequence joins TRBV27 and TRBJ2-5; D may be TRBD2 (5 bases). The length of the CDR3 is 11 residues. The V end lost 3 bases, the J end lost 9 bases, and 8 bases lay between the germline ends. Germline CDR1 reads MNHEY; CDR2 reads SMNVEV (reference sequence). CDR3 protein: CASSFYGAQYF. CDR3 nucleotide sequence: TGTGCCAGCAGTTTCTACGGGGCCCAGTACTTC.

The chain recombines TRBV7-9 with TRBJ1-1, with D tentatively TRBD1 (6 bases). The CDR3 contains 15 residues. The ends were cut back, 0 bases at V and 1 base at J, with 9 bases in the middle. Germline lookup yields CDR1 SEHNR and CDR2 FQNEAQ (reference sequence). CDR3 in DNA: TGTGCCAGCAGCTTAGCGGGCAGGGGGAACACTGAAGCTTTCTTT. As protein: CASSLAGRGNTEAFF. Variable domain in full (rest from reference TRBV7-9 and TRBJ1-1): DTGVSQNPRHKITKRGQNVTFRCDPISEHNRLYWYRQTLGQGPEFLTYFQNEAQLEKSRLLSDRFSAERPKGSFSTLEIQRTEQGDSAMYLCASSLAGRGNTEAFFGQGTRLTVV.

The V call is TRBV11-2, the J call TRBJ1-1; D ambiguous. Germline CDR1 reads SGHAT; CDR2 reads FQNNGV. Trimming shortened V by 2 bases and J by 3 bases, and 4 bases separated the two germline ends. The CDR3 is 12 amino acids. In DNA, the CDR3 is TGTGCCAGCAGCTTATCGGACACTGAAGCTTTCTTT. This gives the protein CASSLSDTEAFF.

V gene TRBV2 combines with J gene TRBJ2-7; 7 nucleotides agree with TRBD2. Trimming at V came to 6 bases and at J to 2 bases, leaving 7 bases not matched to a gene. Looked up from germline, CDR1 is SNHLY and CDR2 is FYNNEI. This CDR3 spans 14 amino acids. CDR3 region: CASRAGVGTYEQYF. DNA of the CDR3: TGTGCCAGCAGGGCGGGGGTTGGGACCTACGAGCAGTACTTC.

In this sample, this clone turned up a few times. The V call is TRBV5-6, the J call TRBJ2-5; 8 bases map to TRBD1. The CDR3 runs to 14 residues. Per germline, CDR1 SGHDT and CDR2 YYEEEE. V was clipped by 3 bases and J by 4 bases; unmatched bases: 5. CDR3 region: CASSSPQGGETQYF. The DNA for the CDR3 is TGTGCCAGCAGCTCCCCACAGGGGGGAGAGACCCAGTACTTC.

The chain carries TRBV7-9 and TRBJ2-7; D remains unclear. This CDR3 is 10 amino acids long. Germline V gives CDR1 SEHNR, CDR2 FQNEAQ (reference sequence). The ends were cut back, 5 bases at V and 4 bases at J, with 3 bases in the middle. CDR3 nucleotide sequence: TGTGCCAGCAGCCCATACGAGCAGTACTTC. It yields the protein CASSPYEQYF.

The CDR3: CASSESGGATSNYGYTF. CDR3 sequence (DNA): TGTGCCAGCAGTGAATCGGGGGGGGCGACCTCTAACTATGGCTACACCTTC. The chain couples TRBV6-1 to TRBJ1-2; TRBD1 is a possible D gene (6 bases). The V end lost 2 bases, the J end lost 0 bases, and 16 bases lay between the germline ends. The CDR3 extends over 17 amino acids. The V gene's germline CDR1 is MNHNS and CDR2 SASEGT.

This clone was recorded once. The chain couples TRBV19 to TRBJ2-5; 9 nucleotides match TRBD1. With 5 bases clipped from V and 5 bases from J, the junction kept 6 bases outside the gene matches. The length of the CDR3 is 14 residues. The germline V gene encodes CDR1 LNHDA and CDR2 SQIVND (reference sequence). The CDR3 coding sequence is TGTGCCAGTAGTTCTACAGGGGGCAGGGAGACCCAGTACTTC. Translated: CASSSTGGRETQYF.

V usage is TRBV4-3 and J usage is TRBJ2-1; 8 nucleotides line up with TRBD2. J gave up 4 bases and V 1 base, and 6 bases lay outside the gene matches. CDR1 LGHNA and CDR2 YSLEER come from the germline V gene. This CDR3 comprises 16 residues. CDR3 coding DNA: TGCGCCAGCAGCCAAGCAAGCGGGGGATTTTACAATGAGCAGTTCTTC. This codes for CASSQASGGFYNEQFF.

V is TRBV9 and J is TRBJ2-5; D possibly corresponds to TRBD1 (6 bases). The length of the CDR3 is 16 residues. Germline V gene lookup returns CDR1 SGDLS and CDR2 YYNGEE. The ends were cut back, 0 bases at V and 1 base at J, with 13 bases in the middle. The CDR3 region is CASSVGAGAIQETQYF. CDR3 DNA: TGTGCCAGCAGCGTAGGGGCAGGGGCCATCCAAGAGACCCAGTACTTC. Using reference TRBV9 and TRBJ2-5 for the parts outside the CDR3, the full variable domain is DSGVTQTPKHLITATGQRVTLRCSPRSGDLSVYWYQQSLDQGLQFLIQYYNGEERAKGNILERFSAQQFPDLHSELNLSSLELGDSALYFCASSVGAGAIQETQYFGPGTRLLVL.

This clone was picked up a small number of times. Sequence at one end of the junction differs from germline and may be a read error. The chain is built from TRBV7-2 and TRBJ2-5, with TRBD1 matching over 10 bases. The germline V gene encodes CDR1 SGHTA and CDR2 FQGNSA. The CDR3 length is 18 residues. CDR3: CASSSSSGTGALQVTQYF. The CDR3 nucleotides read TGTGCCAGCAGCTCTAGTAGCGGGACAGGGGCACTCCAAGTGACCCAGTACTTC.

This rearrangement joins TRBV5-3 to TRBJ2-7; a possible D gene is TRBD1 (8 bases). TRBV5-3 counts as an open reading frame of uncertain function. The CDR3 consists of 13 residues. V was clipped by 6 bases and J by 5 bases, with 15 bases between them. This chain's CDR3 is CARTQGGIHEQYF. The CDR3 bases are TGTGCCAGAACACAGGGGGGGATCCACGAGCAGTACTTC.

This clone was detected only once. The chain combines TRBV9 with TRBJ2-7, with 11 nucleotides matching TRBD2. J gave up 6 bases and V 4 bases, and 6 bases lay outside the gene matches. The CDR3 has 14 residues. CDR1 SGDLS and CDR2 YYNGEE come from the germline V gene. The CDR3 loop is CASSQGLAGIEQYF. CDR3 nucleotide sequence: TGTGCCAGCAGCCAAGGACTAGCGGGTATCGAGCAGTACTTC.

The chain combines TRBV6-1 with TRBJ1-6; D not resolved. V dropped 5 bases and J dropped 4 bases, with 12 bases sitting between them. The CDR3 covers 15 residues. Germline-derived CDR1 and CDR2 are MNHNS and SASEGT. The CDR3 region has the DNA TGTGCCAGCAGTCCCCAACAGTTATATAATTCACCCCTCCACTTT. Translation: CASSPQQLYNSPLHF.